The 30 T cell receptor beta chains reported below all come from one sample, sequenced in a study of CD8 T cells in ankylosing spondylitis. TCRdb passed the 5' RACE reads through MiXCR, listing each CDR3 protein once. The repertoire holds 90,000 to 120,000 distinct CDR3 sequences, with more than 20% as singletons. The sequenced sample was synovial fluid, either unsorted or a sorted T cell fraction (not recorded which). These receptors all come from a male donor with ankylosing spondylitis.

This chain connects TRBV11-2 to TRBJ2-1; D is unclear. Germline V gene lookup returns CDR1 SGHAT and CDR2 FQNNGV. With 6 bases removed from V and 1 base from J, the gap between germline ends came to 13 bases. This CDR3 has 15 amino acids. In nucleotides, the CDR3 is TGTGCCAGCAGTCGGAGTTCCGATTCCTACAATGAGCAGTTCTTC. This translates into CASSRSSDSYNEQFF.

The V gene is TRBV6-5, the J gene TRBJ2-5; TRBD2 agrees at 9 bases. V lost 2 bases to trimming and J lost 5 bases; unmatched junction nucleotides: 6. CDR3 size: 15 residues. Germline assignment: CDR1 MNHEY and CDR2 SVGAGI. CDR3 nucleotides: TGTGCCAGCAGTTACGATGCGGGGGGGTTGGAGACCCAGTACTTC. Amino acids: CASSYDAGGLETQYF.

This clonotype was counted only a few times. The chain couples TRBV12-3 or TRBV12-4 to TRBJ2-3; either TRBD1 or TRBD2 may supply D (6 bases each). The CDR3 is 13 residues long. V lost 4 bases to trimming and J lost 6 bases, with 11 bases between them. CDR3 protein: CASSSGGWDTQYF. The CDR3 DNA follows: TGTGCCAGCAGTTCCGGGGGCTGGGATACGCAGTATTTT.

This clonotype was counted between two and nine times. The chain is built from TRBV20-1 and TRBJ2-7; 8 bases align to TRBD1. The CDR3 has 13 amino acids. Germline V gene lookup returns CDR1 DFQATT and CDR2 SNEGSKA (reference sequence). The CDR3 sequence is CSVDLTGAYEQYF. The CDR3 DNA reads TGCAGCGTCGATTTGACAGGGGCCTACGAGCAGTACTTC.

This clonotype was detected ten times or more. The genes are TRBV15 and TRBJ1-5, with unresolved D. This CDR3 comprises 12 residues. CDR1 is LNHNV, CDR2 YYDKDF, per germline (reference sequence). With 8 bases removed from V and 2 bases from J, the gap between germline ends came to 7 bases. CDR3: CATAVGNQPQHF. Here the CDR3 DNA reads TGTGCCACCGCGGTTGGCAATCAGCCCCAGCATTTT.

J is TRBJ1-2 and V is TRBV7-2; 7 bases are a match to TRBD1. The CDR3 extends over 16 amino acids. Germline-derived CDR1 and CDR2 are SGHTA and FQGNSA. V lost 5 bases, J lost 4 bases, and 13 bases stayed unmatched. The DNA for the CDR3 is TGTGCCAGCAGCCCTCAGGGACAGCGGAATCCCTATGGCTACACCTTC. This translates into CASSPQGQRNPYGYTF.

The V and J genes are TRBV12-3 or TRBV12-4 and TRBJ1-5; D gene ambiguous. V lost 6 bases and J 4 bases, leaving 10 bases between the germline ends. The CDR3 runs 13 residues. The CDR3 DNA sequence: TGTGCCAGCAGAAAGACGGGAAATCAGCCCCAGCATTTT. This translates into CASRKTGNQPQHF.

This rearrangement joins TRBV7-8 to TRBJ1-5, with D tentatively TRBD1 (5 bases). This CDR3 region has 15 residues. The germline CDR1 and CDR2 sequences are SGHVS and FQNEAQ. Trimming left V 4 bases short and J 1 base short, with 11 bases between. The CDR3 sequence is CASSWDGLSNQPQHF. The CDR3 DNA is TGTGCCAGCAGCTGGGACGGTTTAAGCAATCAGCCCCAGCATTTT.

The V gene is TRBV20-1, the J gene TRBJ2-7; 7 bases map to TRBD2. Germline trimming cut 1 base from V and 0 bases from J; bases unmatched to any gene: 6. The V gene's germline CDR1 is DFQATT and CDR2 SNEGSKA (reference sequence). The CDR3 extends over 15 amino acids. The CDR3 bases are TGCAGTGCTAGAGTGGAGCGGGAATACTCCTACGAGCAGTACTTC. Translation gives CSARVEREYSYEQYF.

This clonotype was observed many times. The rearrangement links TRBV11-2 to TRBJ2-1; unclear D gene. The ends were cut back, 0 bases at V and 10 bases at J, with 10 bases in the middle. CDR3 size: 13 residues. Germline-derived CDR1 and CDR2 are SGHAT and FQNNGV. The CDR3 DNA reads as TGTGCCAGCAGCTTAGAAACTTCTCGAGAGCAGTTCTTC. Amino acid sequence: CASSLETSREQFF.

This chain uses TRBV2 with TRBJ2-1; D remains ambiguous. The CDR3 covers 15 residues. Trimming removed 1 base from V and 0 bases from J, with 7 bases in between. CDR1 is SNHLY and CDR2 is FYNNEI in the germline V gene. The CDR3 nucleotides read TGTGCCAGCAGTGAAGACTATAGCTCCTACAATGAGCAGTTCTTC. It is translated as CASSEDYSSYNEQFF. The full variable domain, in which reference TRBV2 and TRBJ2-1 provide the parts outside the CDR3, is EPEVTQTPSHQVTQMGQEVILRCVPISNHLYFYWYRQILGQKVEFLVSFYNNEISEKSEIFDDQFSVERPDGSNFTLKIRSTKLEDSAMYFCASSEDYSSYNEQFFGPGTRLTVL.

This clonotype is a singleton in its sample. The V gene is TRBV30, the J gene TRBJ2-7; D gene unclear. Germline CDR1 is GTSNPN and CDR2 is SVGIG (reference sequence). This CDR3 is 13 amino acids long. Trimming removed 3 bases from V and 2 bases from J, with 11 bases in between. The CDR3 reads CAWSPQAAYEQYF. Written as DNA, the CDR3 is TGTGCCTGGAGCCCTCAGGCGGCCTACGAGCAGTACTTC.

This clonotype was picked up a small number of times. The chain recombines TRBV25-1 with TRBJ1-4; D gene ambiguous. V dropped 6 bases and J dropped 7 bases, with 15 bases sitting between them. Germline loops: CDR1 MGHDK, CDR2 SYGVNS. This CDR3 is 14 amino acids long. The CDR3 spells CASSEMTRPEKLFF. The CDR3 nucleotides read TGTGCCAGCAGCGAAATGACACGGCCTGAAAAACTGTTTTTT.

This clonotype was picked up many times. V is TRBV7-6 and J is TRBJ1-4; a weak D match, TRBD1 (5 bases). V lost 5 bases to trimming and J lost 11 bases, with 15 bases between them. The germline V gene has CDR1 SGHVS and CDR2 FNYEAQ. The CDR3 is made up of 13 amino acids. DNA for the CDR3: TGTGCCAGCAGCCCCGAGGATCCAGGGAAACTGTTTTTT. Amino acids: CASSPEDPGKLFF.

This clonotype was seen ten or more times. An end of the junction differs from the germline gene, which may be a read error. The rearrangement links TRBV5-6 to TRBJ2-1; 8 nucleotides match TRBD2. The CDR3 is made up of 14 amino acids. Germline V gene data show CDR1 as SGHDT and CDR2 as YYEEEE. CDR3 bases: TGTGCCAGCAGCTTGGAATTTAGGGAGCGGGAGCTGTTCTTC. Its translation is CASSLEFRERELFF.

This rearrangement joins TRBV27 to TRBJ1-1; D is undetermined. The CDR3 sequence is 13 residues long. V was pared by 7 bases and J by 0 bases, with 9 bases between. In germline, CDR1 is MNHEY, CDR2 SMNVEV (reference sequence). DNA for the CDR3: TGTGCCAGCAATGGCGGAATGAACACTGAAGCTTTCTTT. Its translation is CASNGGMNTEAFF.

This chain links TRBV20-1 with TRBJ2-1; TRBD2 matches at 16 bases. This CDR3 comprises 20 residues. Losses at the gene ends were 0 bases for V and 4 bases for J; bases not matched to a gene: 12. CDR1 is DFQATT, CDR2 SNEGSKA, per germline (reference sequence). CDR3 in DNA: TGCAGTGCTAGAGACACCTCGGGACTAGCGGGAGGGCCGAGGTACAATGAGCAGTTCTTC. Translation: CSARDTSGLAGGPRYNEQFF.

This chain joins TRBV7-8 and TRBJ1-5; D not resolved. V was cut by 2 bases and J by 0 bases, with 8 bases left in between. Germline CDR1 SGHVS, CDR2 FQNEAQ. This CDR3 is built from 15 residues. The CDR3 sequence: CASSLSGYSNQPQHF. For the CDR3, the DNA is TGTGCCAGCAGCTTAAGTGGTTATAGCAATCAGCCCCAGCATTTT.

The V call is TRBV30, the J call TRBJ2-5; 7 nucleotides match TRBD1. The trim removed 0 bases at V and 2 bases at J, leaving 3 bases unmatched. The CDR3 length is 14 residues. Germline V gene sequence: CDR1 GTSNPN, CDR2 SVGIG (reference sequence). CDR3 nucleotides: TGTGCCTGGAGTGTAGGCAGGGGGCAAGAGACCCAGTACTTC. This encodes CAWSVGRGQETQYF.

The table lists this clonotype with a few counts. The rearrangement joins TRBV5-1 to TRBJ2-1; 7 bases fit TRBD2. The CDR3 totals 14 residues. V trimming: 6 bases; J trimming: 3 bases; junction bases outside the gene matches: 6. The germline CDR1 and CDR2 sequences are SGHRS and YFSETQ. This CDR3 reads CASTQRGFYNEQFF. The CDR3 DNA follows: TGCGCCAGCACCCAGCGGGGATTCTACAATGAGCAGTTCTTC.

This clonotype has a handful of counts. This rearrangement joins TRBV5-1 to TRBJ2-1; the match to TRBD2 covers 8 bases. Germline assignment: CDR1 SGHRS and CDR2 YFSETQ. The CDR3 runs 14 residues. V lost 7 bases, J lost 2 bases, and 5 bases stayed unmatched. CDR3 amino acids: CASAFGRAYNEQFF. As DNA, the CDR3 is TGCGCCAGCGCCTTCGGGAGGGCCTACAATGAGCAGTTCTTC.

Remarks on this clonotype: With a much larger clone just one base away, this may be a read error. The limits of the CDR3 on the DNA are not certain, so only TCRdb's listed CDR3 is given. The chain combines TRBV7-8 with TRBJ1-3; the DNA was not compared with TRBD1, the D call given in the table. Germline CDR1 is SGHVS and CDR2 is FQNEAQ. The CDR3 length equals 16 residues, ends included. This CDR3 reads CASSWGTGSSGNTTYF.

This clonotype was detected ten times or more. The rearrangement joins TRBV15 to TRBJ2-7, with 7 nucleotides matching TRBD2. Germline V lookup: CDR1 LNHNV, CDR2 YYDKDF (reference sequence). V was pared by 4 bases and J by 0 bases, with 6 bases of the junction left unmatched. CDR3 length: 15 amino acids. As DNA, the CDR3 is TGTGCCACCAGCACCTACCGGGACTACTCCTACGAGCAGTACTTC. Its protein is CATSTYRDYSYEQYF.

The rearrangement uses TRBV12-3 or TRBV12-4 and TRBJ1-2; the D gene is possibly TRBD1 (5 bases). The CDR3 extends over 16 amino acids. Trimming took 5 bases from V and 1 from J, leaving 17 bases between them. The DNA of the CDR3 is TGTGCCAGCAGTCATACGTGGGAGAGGGGTAACTATGGCTACACCTTC. Translating it yields CASSHTWERGNYGYTF.

This clonotype was recorded only once. V usage is TRBV20-1 and J usage is TRBJ2-3, with unresolved D. The CDR3 loop spans 13 amino acids. Germline-derived CDR1 and CDR2 are DFQATT and SNEGSKA (reference sequence). Trimming removed 4 bases at V and 0 bases at J, with 8 bases between. The CDR3 loop is CSATETSTDTQYF. The CDR3 DNA is TGCAGTGCTACCGAGACTAGCACAGATACGCAGTATTTT.

This chain uses TRBV20-1 with TRBJ1-6; D remains unclear. Trimming removed 0 bases at V and 8 bases at J, with 5 bases between. This CDR3 contains 12 residues. Germline loops: CDR1 DFQATT, CDR2 SNEGSKA (reference sequence). The CDR3 region is CSARDDYSPLHF. The CDR3, as DNA: TGCAGTGCTAGAGATGATTATTCACCCCTCCACTTT.

The chain couples TRBV18 to TRBJ1-1; the match to TRBD1 covers 9 bases. This CDR3 contains 14 residues. Germline CDR1 and CDR2: KGHSH and LQKENI. Trimming at V came to 5 bases and at J to 6 bases, leaving 7 bases not matched to a gene. CDR3 region: CASSTGQGISEAFF. CDR3 nucleotides: TGTGCCAGCTCAACAGGACAGGGGATTTCTGAAGCTTTCTTT.

This clonotype was counted between two and nine times. The chain couples TRBV4-1 to TRBJ2-1; 10 bases agree with TRBD1. Per the germline V gene, CDR1 is MGHRA and CDR2 is YSYEKL. Trimming cost V 0 bases and J 6 bases; bases outside gene matches: 11. This CDR3 is 18 amino acids long. CDR3 protein: CASSQDYIGQGGRNEQFF. DNA of the CDR3: TGCGCCAGCAGCCAAGATTATATAGGACAGGGGGGACGCAATGAGCAGTTCTTC.

This clonotype was observed a handful of times. The limits of the CDR3 on the DNA are not certain, so only TCRdb's listed CDR3 is given. V gene TRBV7-9 combines with J gene TRBJ2-2. Germline V gene data show CDR1 as SEHNR and CDR2 as FQNEAQ (reference sequence). The CDR3 is 14 residues long, ends included. The CDR3 reads CASTQSNTGELFFF.

The CDR3 loop reads CASSVVVNEQFF. The CDR3 DNA is TGTGCCAGCAGCGTAGTAGTAAATGAGCAGTTCTTC. This chain connects TRBV9 to TRBJ2-1; D unclear. The CDR3 covers 12 residues. Between the trimmed V and J ends, which lost 0 bases and 7 bases, there was a span of 5 bases. In germline, CDR1 is SGDLS, CDR2 YYNGEE.